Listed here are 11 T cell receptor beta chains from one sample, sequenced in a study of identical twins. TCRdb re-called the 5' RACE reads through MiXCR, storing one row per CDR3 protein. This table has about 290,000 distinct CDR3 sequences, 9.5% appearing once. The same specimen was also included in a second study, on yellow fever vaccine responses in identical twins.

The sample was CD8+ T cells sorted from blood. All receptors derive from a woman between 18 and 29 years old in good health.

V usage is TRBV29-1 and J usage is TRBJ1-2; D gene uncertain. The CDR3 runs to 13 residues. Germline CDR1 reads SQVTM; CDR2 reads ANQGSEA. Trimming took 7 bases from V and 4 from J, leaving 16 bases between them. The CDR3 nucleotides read TGCAGCGGAGAGGACGCCGAAATCTATGGCTACACCTTC. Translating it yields CSGEDAEIYGYTF.

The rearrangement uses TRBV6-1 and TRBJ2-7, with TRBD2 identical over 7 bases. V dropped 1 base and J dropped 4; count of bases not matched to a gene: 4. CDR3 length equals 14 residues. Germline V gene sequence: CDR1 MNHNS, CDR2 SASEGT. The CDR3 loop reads CASSEGLARYEQYF. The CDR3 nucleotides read TGTGCCAGCAGTGAAGGACTAGCAAGGTACGAGCAGTACTTC.

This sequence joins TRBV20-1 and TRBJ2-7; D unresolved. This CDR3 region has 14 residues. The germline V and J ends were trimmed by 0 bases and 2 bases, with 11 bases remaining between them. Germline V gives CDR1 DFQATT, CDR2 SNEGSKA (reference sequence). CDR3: CSARDLKGPYEQYF. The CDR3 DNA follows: TGCAGTGCTAGAGATCTAAAGGGTCCCTACGAGCAGTACTTC.

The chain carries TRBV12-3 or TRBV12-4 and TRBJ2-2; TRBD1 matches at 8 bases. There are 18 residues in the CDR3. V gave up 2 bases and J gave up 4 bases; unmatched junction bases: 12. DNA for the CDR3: TGTGCCAGCAGTTTATTGGGCCCCTGGACAGGGACCACCGGGGAGCTGTTTTTT. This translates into CASSLLGPWTGTTGELFF.

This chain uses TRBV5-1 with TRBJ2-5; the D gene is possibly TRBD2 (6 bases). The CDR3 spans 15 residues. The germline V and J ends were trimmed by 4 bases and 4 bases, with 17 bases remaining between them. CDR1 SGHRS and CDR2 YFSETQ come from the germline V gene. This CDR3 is CASSPDPGEAETQYF. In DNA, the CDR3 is TGCGCCAGCAGCCCAGACCCGGGGGAGGCAGAGACCCAGTACTTC.

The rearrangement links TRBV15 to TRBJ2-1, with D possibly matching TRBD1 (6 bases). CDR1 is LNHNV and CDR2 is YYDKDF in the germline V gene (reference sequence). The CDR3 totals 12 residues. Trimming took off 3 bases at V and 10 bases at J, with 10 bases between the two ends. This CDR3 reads CATSSPGQEQFF. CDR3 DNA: TGTGCCACCAGCAGCCCGGGACAAGAGCAGTTCTTC.

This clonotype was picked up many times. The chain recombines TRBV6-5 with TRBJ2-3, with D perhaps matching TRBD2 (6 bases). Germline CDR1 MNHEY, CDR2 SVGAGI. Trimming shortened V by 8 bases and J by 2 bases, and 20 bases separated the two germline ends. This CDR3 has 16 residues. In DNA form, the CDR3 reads TGTGCCAGCGGGTACAATAGCGGAATCATCACAGATACGCAGTATTTT. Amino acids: CASGYNSGIITDTQYF.

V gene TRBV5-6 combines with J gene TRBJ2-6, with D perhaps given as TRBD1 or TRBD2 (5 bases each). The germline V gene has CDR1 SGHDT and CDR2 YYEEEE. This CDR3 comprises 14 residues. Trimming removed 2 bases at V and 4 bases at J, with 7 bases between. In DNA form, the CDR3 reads TGTGCCAGCAGCTTCGGGGCGGGGGCCAACGTCCTGACTTTC. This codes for CASSFGAGANVLTF. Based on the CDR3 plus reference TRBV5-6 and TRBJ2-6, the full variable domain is DAGVTQSPTHLIKTRGQQVTLRCSPKSGHDTVSWYQQALGQGPQFIFQYYEEEERQRGNFPDRFSGHQFPNYSSELNVNALLLGDSALYLCASSFGAGANVLTFGAGSRLTVL.

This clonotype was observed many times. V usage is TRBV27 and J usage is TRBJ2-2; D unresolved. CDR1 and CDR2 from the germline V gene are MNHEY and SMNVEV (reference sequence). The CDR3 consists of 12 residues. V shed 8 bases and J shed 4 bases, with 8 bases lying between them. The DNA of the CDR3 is TGTGCCAGCGCCCGGGTCACCGGGGAGCTGTTTTTT. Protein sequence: CASARVTGELFF.

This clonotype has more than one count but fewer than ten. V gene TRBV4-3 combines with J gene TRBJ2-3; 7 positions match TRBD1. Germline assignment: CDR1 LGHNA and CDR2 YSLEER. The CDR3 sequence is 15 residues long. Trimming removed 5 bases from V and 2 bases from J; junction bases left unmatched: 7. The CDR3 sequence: CASSYTGAVTDTQYF. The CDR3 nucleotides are TGCGCCAGCAGCTACACAGGGGCGGTCACAGATACGCAGTATTTT.

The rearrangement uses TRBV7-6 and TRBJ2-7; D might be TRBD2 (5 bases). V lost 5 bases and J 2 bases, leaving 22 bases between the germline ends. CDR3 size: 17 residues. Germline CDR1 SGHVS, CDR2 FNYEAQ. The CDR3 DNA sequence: TGTGCCAGCAGCCCCAGTGAAAGAGGGTTCCCACCCTACGAGCAGTACTTC. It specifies CASSPSERGFPPYEQYF.